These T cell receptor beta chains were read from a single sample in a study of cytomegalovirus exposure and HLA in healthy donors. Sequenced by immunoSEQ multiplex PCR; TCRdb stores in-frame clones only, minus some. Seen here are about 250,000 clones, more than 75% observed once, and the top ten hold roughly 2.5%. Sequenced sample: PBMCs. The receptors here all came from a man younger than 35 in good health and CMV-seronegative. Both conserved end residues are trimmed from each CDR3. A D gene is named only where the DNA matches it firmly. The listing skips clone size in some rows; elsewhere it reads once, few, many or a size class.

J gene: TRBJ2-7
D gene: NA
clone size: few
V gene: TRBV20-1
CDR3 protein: SVERSYEQY

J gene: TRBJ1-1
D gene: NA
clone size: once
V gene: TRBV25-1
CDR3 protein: ASTFKGQLEAF

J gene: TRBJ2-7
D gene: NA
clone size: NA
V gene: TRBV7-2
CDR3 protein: ASSLVPGSYEQY

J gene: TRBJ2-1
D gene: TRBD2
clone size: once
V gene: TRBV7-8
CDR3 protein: ASSLVRGGRYEQF

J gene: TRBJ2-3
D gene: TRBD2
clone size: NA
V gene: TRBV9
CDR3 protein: ASSFSPLSGRAPDTQY

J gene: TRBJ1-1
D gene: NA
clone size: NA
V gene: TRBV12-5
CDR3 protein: ASGLGDSKAF

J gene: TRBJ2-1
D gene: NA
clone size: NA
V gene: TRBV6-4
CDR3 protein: ASSDQGGQEQF

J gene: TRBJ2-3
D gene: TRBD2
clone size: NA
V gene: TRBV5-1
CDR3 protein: ASSFSGSTDTQY

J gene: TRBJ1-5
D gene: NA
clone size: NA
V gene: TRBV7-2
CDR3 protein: ASSLQARGQPQH

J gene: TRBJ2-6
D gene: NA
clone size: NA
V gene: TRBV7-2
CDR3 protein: ASRREAGANVLT

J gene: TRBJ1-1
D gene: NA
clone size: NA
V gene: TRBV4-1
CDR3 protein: ASSQDEGEGDTEAF

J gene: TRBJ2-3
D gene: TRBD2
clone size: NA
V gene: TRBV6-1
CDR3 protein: ASAIAGPTDTQY

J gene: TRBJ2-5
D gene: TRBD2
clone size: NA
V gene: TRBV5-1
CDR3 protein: ASRPAGGSETQY

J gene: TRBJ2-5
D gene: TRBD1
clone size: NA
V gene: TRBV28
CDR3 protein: ASSGQGRETQY

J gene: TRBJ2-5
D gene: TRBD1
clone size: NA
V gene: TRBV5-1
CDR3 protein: ASSLVAGGAEETQY

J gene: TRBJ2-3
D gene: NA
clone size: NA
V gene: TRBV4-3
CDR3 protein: ASSQEALRSSTDTQY

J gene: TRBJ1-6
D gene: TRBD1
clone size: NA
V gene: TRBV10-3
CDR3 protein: AISSGQLNSPLH

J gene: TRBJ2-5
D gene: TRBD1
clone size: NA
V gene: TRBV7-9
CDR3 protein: ASSSRDRHETQY

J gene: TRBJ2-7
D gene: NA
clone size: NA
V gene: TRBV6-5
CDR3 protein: ASNSLYEQY

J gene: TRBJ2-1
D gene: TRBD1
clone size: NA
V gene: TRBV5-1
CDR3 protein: ASSLQGGSYNEQF

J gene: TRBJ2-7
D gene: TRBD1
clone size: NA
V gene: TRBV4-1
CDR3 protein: ASSQGTGLEQY

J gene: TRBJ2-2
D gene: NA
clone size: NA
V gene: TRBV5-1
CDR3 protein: ASSLAATRGAGELF